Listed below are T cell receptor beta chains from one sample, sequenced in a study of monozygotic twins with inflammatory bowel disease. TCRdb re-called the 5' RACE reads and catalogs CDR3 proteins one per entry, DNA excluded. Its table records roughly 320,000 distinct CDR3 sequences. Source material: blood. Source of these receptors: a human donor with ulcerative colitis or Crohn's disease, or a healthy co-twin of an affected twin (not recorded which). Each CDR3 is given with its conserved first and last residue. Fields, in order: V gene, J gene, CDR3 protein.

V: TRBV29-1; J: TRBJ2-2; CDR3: CSVSPSGGGFSTGELFF
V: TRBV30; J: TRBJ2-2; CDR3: CAWIPNRGAGELFF
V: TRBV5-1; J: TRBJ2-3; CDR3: CASRSGYFLGDTQYF
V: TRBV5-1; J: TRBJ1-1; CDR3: CASSFGFSVNTEAFF
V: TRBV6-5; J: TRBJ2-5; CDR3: CASSFGLAGGETQYF
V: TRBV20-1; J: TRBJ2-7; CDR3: CSAASGGRRYEQYF
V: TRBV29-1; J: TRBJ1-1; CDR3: CSGDRGGTEAFF
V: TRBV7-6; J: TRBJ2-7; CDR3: CASSPRQVPSYEQYF
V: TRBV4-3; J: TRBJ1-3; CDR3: CASSQVGGGGNTIYF
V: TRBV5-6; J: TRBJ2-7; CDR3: CASSTDSMAYEQYF
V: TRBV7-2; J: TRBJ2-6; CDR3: CASSWRNTGANVLTF
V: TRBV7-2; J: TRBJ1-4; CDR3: CASSLSRARANEKLFF
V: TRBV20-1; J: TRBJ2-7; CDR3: CSAITGSEQYF
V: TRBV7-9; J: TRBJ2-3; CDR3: CASSFAPKSTDTQYF
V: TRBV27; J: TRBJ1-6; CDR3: CASSFRLPSANSPLHF
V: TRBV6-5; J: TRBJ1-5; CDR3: CASSYSPGSANQPQHF
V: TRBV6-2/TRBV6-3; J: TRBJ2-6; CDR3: CASSYSPFRGGSSGANVLTF
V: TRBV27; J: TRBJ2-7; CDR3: CASSLLGQGATYEQYF
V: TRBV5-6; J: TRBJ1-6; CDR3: CASSLATRDLNSPLHF
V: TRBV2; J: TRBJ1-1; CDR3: CAGGTKRAQEAFF
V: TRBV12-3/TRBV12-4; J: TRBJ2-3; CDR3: CASSPSGLNTQYF
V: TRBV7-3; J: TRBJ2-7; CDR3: CASSSGHGSREQYF
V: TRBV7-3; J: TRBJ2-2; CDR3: CASSLRPGDPNTGELFF
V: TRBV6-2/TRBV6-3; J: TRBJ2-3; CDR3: CASSYGSGRALDTQYF
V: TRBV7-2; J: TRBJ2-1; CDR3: CASSSGRASNEQFF
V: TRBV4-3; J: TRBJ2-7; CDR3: CASSQDWGYEQYF
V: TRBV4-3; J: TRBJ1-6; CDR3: CASSQERPSSYNSPLHF
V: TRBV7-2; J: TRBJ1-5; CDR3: CASRPPGSNQPQHF
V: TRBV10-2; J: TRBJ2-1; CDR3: CASVIAGGFEQFF
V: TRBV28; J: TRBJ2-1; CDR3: CASSFLDEQFF
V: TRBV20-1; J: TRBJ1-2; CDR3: CSAYGRFLGYGYTF
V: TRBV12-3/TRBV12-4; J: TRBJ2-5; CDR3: CASSPSGGTFRETQYF
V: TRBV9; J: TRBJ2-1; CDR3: CASSARLAQTGYNEQFF
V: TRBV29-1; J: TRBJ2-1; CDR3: CSVTSGGTSSYNEQFF
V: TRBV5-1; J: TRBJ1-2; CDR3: CASSLTENYGYTF
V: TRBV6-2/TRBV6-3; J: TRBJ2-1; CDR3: CASSWVSYNEQFF
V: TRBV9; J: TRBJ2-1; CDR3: CASSVEGYEQFF
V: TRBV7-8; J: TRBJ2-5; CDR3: CASSIRQGQTQYF
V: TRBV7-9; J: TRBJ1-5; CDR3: CASSLGSTRNQPQHF
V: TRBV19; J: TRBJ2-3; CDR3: CASSEMDSPTITDTQYF
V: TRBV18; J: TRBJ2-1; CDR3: CASSSRQLDYNEQFF
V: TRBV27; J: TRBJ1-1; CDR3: CASSPRSHTEAFF
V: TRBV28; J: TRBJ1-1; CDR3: CASRGKGTSTEAFF
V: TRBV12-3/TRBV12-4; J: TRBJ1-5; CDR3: CASRTGGRVHQPQHF
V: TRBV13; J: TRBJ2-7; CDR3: CASSLVPSGVYEQYF
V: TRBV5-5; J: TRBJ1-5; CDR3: CASGWGSQPQHF
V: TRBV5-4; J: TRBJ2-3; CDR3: CASSPSPQTTDTQYF
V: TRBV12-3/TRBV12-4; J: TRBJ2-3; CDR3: CASRVGGKSTDTQYF
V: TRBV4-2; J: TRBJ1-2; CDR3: CASSKQGAANYGYTF
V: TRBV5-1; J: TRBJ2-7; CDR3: CASSLWDSSYEQYF
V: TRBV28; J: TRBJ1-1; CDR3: CASSIPGQKAFF
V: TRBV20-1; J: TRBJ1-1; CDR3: CSARATYGIEAFF
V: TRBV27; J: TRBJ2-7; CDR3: CASSPQGVGQYF
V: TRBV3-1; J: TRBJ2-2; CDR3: CASSRQSQGWGGELFF
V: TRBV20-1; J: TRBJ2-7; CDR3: CSATGTSGRYQNEQYF
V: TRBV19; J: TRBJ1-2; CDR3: CASSIMAGHGYTF